This entry concerns a single T cell receptor beta chain. The antigen is not known. This entry is derived from a study of shared clonotypes between healthy human individuals. General observations from the study: Non-shared clonotypes were found to have lower generation probabilities than the clonotypes that were shared by all four of the sorted-subset donors.

Healthy adults negative for HIV, lacking recent acute infections or vaccinations, served as donors. Germline assignment: CDR1 SGHDT and CDR2 YYEEEE. V was trimmed by 2 bases and J by 6 bases, leaving 15 bases between them. There are 14 residues in the CDR3. Libraries were prepared by immunoSEQ multiplex PCR; TCRdb keeps only in-frame clonotypes and omits some of them. The table records some 2,400,000 clones, more than 90% of them present only once. This clonotype originated in a man aged 18 to 30 in good health. The specimen was naive CD4+ T cells sorted from blood. Regarding subset: CD45RA+ positively selected. The J gene is TRBJ2-7, the V gene TRBV5-6; D is perhaps TRBD1 (8 bases). This CDR3 reads CASSFPTGGGEQYF. The CDR3 bases are TGTGCCAGCAGCTTCCCCACAGGGGGGGGCGAGCAGTACTTC.